The rows below give T cell receptor beta chains drawn from one sample of a study of OX40 agonist ivuxolimab in advanced cancers. The protocol was immunoSEQ multiplex PCR, while the TCRdb copy is restricted to in-frame clones and leaves out a portion. The sample has roughly 93,000 clones; less than 95% are singletons. Sequencing used CD4+ or CD8+ T cells sorted from blood, obtained in a trial of the OX40 agonist ivuxolimab. Receptors were obtained from an adult with an advanced solid tumor such as melanoma, head and neck, liver or kidney cancer. Both conserved end residues are part of each CDR3. The D gene is left open where the match is weak. Not every row has a clone size; where given, it reads once, few, many or a size class.

v_call,d_call,clone_size,j_call,cdr3_nt,cdr3_aa
TRBV14,.,.,TRBJ1-1,TGTGCCAGCAGTCGTTTCGGGCTAGTCAACACTGAAGCTTTCTTT,CASSRFGLVNTEAFF
TRBV21-1,.,.,TRBJ1-3,TGTGCCAGCAGCACCCGGGACCTAAAGGGAGACACCATATATTTT,CASSTRDLKGDTIYF
TRBV5-1,.,.,TRBJ2-3,TGCGCCAGCAGCTTGGAAGACTACGTCGTAGATACGCAGTATTTT,CASSLEDYVVDTQYF
TRBV5-5,TRBD2,.,TRBJ2-7,TGTGCCAGCAGCCGGGGAGGGTTGGGCAACGGCTACGAGCAGTACTTC,CASSRGGLGNGYEQYF
TRBV28,TRBD2,.,TRBJ2-5,TGTGCCAGCAGTCACCGACTAGCGGGCAAACAAGAGACCCAGTACTTC,CASSHRLAGKQETQYF
TRBV30,.,.,TRBJ1-3,TGTGCCTGGAGGGGCGGGGGAACCTCTGGAAACACCATATATTTT,CAWRGGGTSGNTIYF
TRBV6-5,TRBD1,.,TRBJ2-7,TGTGCCAGCTCCGGGACAGGGGAAGAGCAGTACTTC,CASSGTGEEQYF
TRBV30,.,.,TRBJ1-5,TGTGCCTGGAGCCTTTATAGCAATCAGCCCCAGCATTTT,CAWSLYSNQPQHF
TRBV18,.,.,TRBJ2-1,TGTGCCAGCTCACGCAGGGAAAATGAGCAGTTCTTC,CASSRRENEQFF
TRBV6-5,.,.,TRBJ1-5,TGTGCCAGCAGTTCTCAACGTAATCAGTCCCAGCATTTT,CASSSQRNQSQHF
TRBV27,.,.,TRBJ2-3,TGTGCCAGCAGTAGGGCTACGACAGATACGCAGTATTTT,CASSRATTDTQYF
TRBV27,TRBD1,.,TRBJ2-7,TGTGCCAGCAGTTCCCCCCGGACAGGAGGTAGGACCTACGAGCAGTACTTC,CASSSPRTGGRTYEQYF
TRBV10-3,.,.,TRBJ1-4,TGTGCCACCCAGGGCTCTAATGAAAAACTGTTTTTT,CATQGSNEKLFF
TRBV29-1,.,.,TRBJ2-3,TGCAGCGTTGAAACCGGCCTCACAGATACGCAGTATTTT,CSVETGLTDTQYF
TRBV5-6,TRBD1,.,TRBJ2-2,TGTGCCAGCAGCATCACAGGGGTTGTCGGGGAGCTGTTTTTT,CASSITGVVGELFF
TRBV11-2,.,few,TRBJ2-1,TGTGCCACCGTGGGGGTGAGCTCCTACAATGAGCAGTTCTTC,CATVGVSSYNEQFF
TRBV7-2,TRBD2,.,TRBJ2-3,TGTGCCAGCAGCTTAGAATTGACTAGCGGGAGAAATACGCAGTATTTT,CASSLELTSGRNTQYF